Following are 18 T cell receptor beta chains from one sample sequenced in a study of cytomegalovirus exposure and HLA in healthy donors. Amplification used 60 Vbeta primers and 13 Jbeta primers. Here immunoSEQ multiplex PCR was the method, and the copy in TCRdb shows in-frame clones only, minus some. The data show about 210,000 clones, with 82% seen just once and 6% held by the top ten. Sequenced sample: PBMCs. The receptors stem from a man aged 40-49 years in good health and CMV-seropositive.

As concerns this clone: A junction end diverges from the germline sequence, so it may reflect a read error. V is TRBV5-4 and J is TRBJ2-1; maybe TRBD2 (5 bases). Germline V gene data show CDR1 as SGHNT and CDR2 as YYREEE (reference sequence). CDR3 length: 16 residues. The CDR3 region is CASRLRSSGSYNERFF. The CDR3 nucleotides read TGTGCCAGCAGGTTGCGGTCGAGCGGCTCCTACAATGAGCGGTTCTTC.

The chain combines TRBV7-9 with TRBJ2-5; D possibly corresponds to TRBD1 (6 bases). CDR1 and CDR2 (germline): SEHNR, FQNEAQ (reference sequence). With 1 base removed from V and 2 bases from J, the gap between germline ends came to 17 bases. The CDR3 totals 17 residues. The DNA of the CDR3 is TGTGCCAGCAGCTTAGGGGTACAGGGTACGGCTCAAGAGACCCAGTACTTC. Amino acid sequence: CASSLGVQGTAQETQYF. Combining the CDR3 with reference TRBV7-9 and TRBJ2-5 gives the whole variable domain DTGVSQNPRHKITKRGQNVTFRCDPISEHNRLYWYRQTLGQGPEFLTYFQNEAQLEKSRLLSDRFSAERPKGSFSTLEIQRTEQGDSAMYLCASSLGVQGTAQETQYFGPGTRLLVL.

This chain joins TRBV30 and TRBJ2-1; 11 nucleotides match TRBD2. Germline lookup yields CDR1 GTSNPN and CDR2 SVGIG (reference sequence). This CDR3 region has 17 residues. After removal of 2 bases from V and 7 bases from J, the junction contained 13 bases not matched to a gene. This chain's CDR3 is CAWSPFSGRGSWNEQFF. The CDR3 DNA sequence: TGTGCCTGGAGTCCCTTTAGCGGGAGGGGGTCATGGAATGAGCAGTTCTTC.

The V and J genes are TRBV29-1 and TRBJ1-3; unclear D gene. V shed 5 bases and J shed 0 bases, with 14 bases lying between them. Germline V gene sequence: CDR1 SQVTM, CDR2 ANQGSEA. The CDR3 runs to 15 residues. The CDR3 DNA is TGCAGCGTTTCAGGAGGGCTTGGCTCTGGAAACACCATATATTTT. Encoded protein: CSVSGGLGSGNTIYF. The full variable domain, completed using reference TRBV29-1 and TRBJ1-3, is SAVISQKPSRDICQRGTSLTIQCQVDSQVTMMFWYRQQPGQSLTLIATANQGSEATYESGFVIDKFPISRPNLTFSTLTVSNMSPEDSSIYLCSVSGGLGSGNTIYFGEGSWLTVV.

This clone was observed a handful of times. This chain links TRBV7-9 with TRBJ1-2, with D possibly being TRBD1 (6 bases). The CDR3 has 15 residues. The germline V and J ends were trimmed by 5 bases and 4 bases, with 17 bases remaining between them. Germline V gene lookup returns CDR1 SEHNR and CDR2 FQNEAQ (reference sequence). The CDR3 DNA is TGTGCCAGCAGCCGCCGGGACATTGACGTCTATGGCTACACCTTC. Residues: CASSRRDIDVYGYTF. Variable domain in full (rest from reference TRBV7-9 and TRBJ1-2): DTGVSQNPRHKITKRGQNVTFRCDPISEHNRLYWYRQTLGQGPEFLTYFQNEAQLEKSRLLSDRFSAERPKGSFSTLEIQRTEQGDSAMYLCASSRRDIDVYGYTFGSGTRLTVV.

This clone was detected once. The rearrangement links TRBV9 to TRBJ1-1; a weak D match, TRBD1 (6 bases). CDR1 is SGDLS and CDR2 is YYNGEE in the germline V gene. The CDR3 extends over 13 amino acids. Between the trimmed V and J ends, which lost 1 base and 6 bases, there was a span of 10 bases. The chain's CDR3 is CASSVPQGPEAFF. CDR3 bases: TGTGCCAGCAGCGTACCACAGGGACCTGAAGCTTTCTTT.

This clone has a single count. This chain uses TRBV29-1 with TRBJ2-1; possibly TRBD2 for D (6 bases). The V gene's germline CDR1 is SQVTM and CDR2 ANQGSEA. There are 14 residues in the CDR3. Trimming cost V 7 bases and J 2 bases, with 15 bases left between them. The CDR3: CSALGGVPYNEQFF. The CDR3 region has the DNA TGCAGCGCCTTGGGGGGAGTCCCCTACAATGAGCAGTTCTTC.

The table lists this clone with a count of one. The J gene is TRBJ1-1, the V gene TRBV18, with D maybe TRBD1 (6 bases). V was trimmed by 6 bases and J by 4 bases, leaving 21 bases between them. Per germline, CDR1 KGHSH and CDR2 LQKENI. The CDR3 has 16 residues. Written as DNA, the CDR3 is TGTGCCAGCTCGCCCACTCTGGGACTAGGGGGCACTGAAGCTTTCTTT. Amino acids: CASSPTLGLGGTEAFF. Full variable domain (remainder filled in from reference TRBV18 and TRBJ1-1): NAGVMQNPRHLVRRRGQEARLRCSPMKGHSHVYWYRQLPEEGLKFMVYLQKENIIDESGMPKERFSAEFPKEGPSILRIQQVVRGDSAAYFCASSPTLGLGGTEAFFGQGTRLTVV.

This clone came up a few times. The chain uses TRBV7-3 and TRBJ1-2; a weak D match, TRBD1 (6 bases). Germline V gene lookup returns CDR1 SGHTA and CDR2 FQGTGA. V was cut by 5 bases and J by 2 bases, with 15 bases left in between. The CDR3 extends over 15 amino acids. CDR3: CASSPNPTGNYGYTF. The CDR3 nucleotides are TGTGCCAGCAGCCCTAATCCGACAGGAAACTATGGCTACACCTTC.

This clone was observed a handful of times. The CDR3 bases are TGCAGCGTGATACAGCTGAACACTGAAGCTTTCTTT. It is translated as CSVIQLNTEAFF. The V call is TRBV29-1, the J call TRBJ1-1; D gene uncertain. The CDR3 is made up of 12 amino acids. Trimming shortened V by 6 bases and J by 0 bases, and 8 bases separated the two germline ends. CDR1 is SQVTM, CDR2 ANQGSEA, per germline.

This clone was seen a single time. J is TRBJ1-2 and V is TRBV27; 9 bases are shared with TRBD1. With 4 bases clipped from V and 6 bases from J, the junction kept 6 bases outside the gene matches. Per germline, CDR1 MNHEY and CDR2 SMNVEV (reference sequence). There are 14 residues in the CDR3. The CDR3 is CASSSPRTGDGYTF. The CDR3 DNA reads TGTGCCAGCAGTTCCCCCCGGACAGGGGATGGCTACACCTTC.

The chain couples TRBV2 to TRBJ2-1, with TRBD2 identical over 7 bases. CDR1 is SNHLY, CDR2 FYNNEI, per germline. This CDR3 is built from 15 residues. V dropped 5 bases and J dropped 3; count of bases not matched to a gene: 7. CDR3 bases: TGTGCCAGCAGTCCCATGGGCGGGGGCTACAATGAGCAGTTCTTC. This encodes CASSPMGGGYNEQFF.

The chain couples TRBV7-2 to TRBJ1-5; perhaps TRBD1 as D (5 bases). V was trimmed by 5 bases and J by 4 bases, leaving 12 bases between them. This CDR3 spans 14 amino acids. The germline V gene encodes CDR1 SGHTA and CDR2 FQGNSA. In DNA form, the CDR3 reads TGTGCCAGCAGCCCGACAGCCATAAATCAGCCCCAGCATTTT. Its translation is CASSPTAINQPQHF.

This clone was detected only a few times. The V and J genes are TRBV5-4 and TRBJ1-1, with 8 bases fitting TRBD1. Losses at the gene ends were 4 bases for V and 4 bases for J; bases not matched to a gene: 12. The CDR3 has 16 residues. CDR1 is SGHNT and CDR2 is YYREEE in the germline V gene (reference sequence). CDR3 amino acids: CASSPGQGLWLTEAFF. Here the CDR3 DNA reads TGTGCCAGCAGCCCCGGACAGGGTTTGTGGCTCACTGAAGCTTTCTTT.

The V and J genes are TRBV25-1 and TRBJ2-2; 9 bases are a match to TRBD1. This CDR3 is built from 16 residues. Per germline, CDR1 MGHDK and CDR2 SYGVNS. With V trimmed by 2 bases and J by 0 bases, 1 base remained unmatched. The CDR3 loop is CASSETGGANTGELFF. CDR3 coding DNA: TGTGCCAGCAGTGAAACAGGGGGCGCGAACACCGGGGAGCTGTTTTTT.

The chain uses TRBV5-1 and TRBJ2-1, with 8 bases fitting TRBD1. The J segment lost 0 bases and the V segment lost 3 bases, leaving 11 bases of the junction unmatched. CDR3 size: 18 residues. Germline CDR1 is SGHRS and CDR2 is YFSETQ. CDR3 loop: CASSYTTLDRGSYNEQFF. CDR3 DNA sequence: TGCGCCAGCAGCTACACGACCCTAGACAGGGGCTCCTACAATGAGCAGTTCTTC.

CDR3 sequence: CASSFQSYGYTF. The CDR3 DNA sequence: TGTGCCAGCAGCTTTCAATCCTATGGCTACACCTTC. J is TRBJ1-2 and V is TRBV7-9; D remains ambiguous. Germline CDR1 SEHNR, CDR2 FQNEAQ (reference sequence). The CDR3 extends over 12 amino acids. Trimming shortened V by 3 bases and J by 4 bases, and 6 bases separated the two germline ends.

The genes are TRBV27 and TRBJ1-1; 7 nucleotides align to TRBD1. The junction had 4 bases not matched to a gene; V was cut back by 5 bases and J by 1 base. The CDR3 is 14 residues long. Germline V gives CDR1 MNHEY, CDR2 SMNVEV (reference sequence). The CDR3 protein is CASSPRTGNTEAFF. The CDR3 bases are TGTGCCAGCAGTCCCCGGACAGGGAACACTGAAGCTTTCTTT.